Below are 20 T cell receptor beta chains sequenced from a single sample in a study of blood T cell repertoires in COVID-19. Sequencing used immunoSEQ multiplex PCR; TCRdb keeps in-frame clones, though not all of them. The table has under 250,000 clones, around 80% seen once. Sample: peripheral blood. These receptor sequences come from a man aged 50 to 60 with active or convalescent COVID-19.

The chain carries TRBV2 and TRBJ2-3; D is unresolved. The CDR3 contains 13 residues. Germline CDR1 is SNHLY and CDR2 is FYNNEI. V gave up 2 bases and J gave up 10 bases, with 13 bases separating them. The CDR3 nucleotides read TGTGCCAGCAGTGAAACCATAGAATCTGCGCAGTATTTT. Translation: CASSETIESAQYF.

The gene calls are TRBV7-6 and TRBJ2-7; maybe TRBD1 (6 bases). The CDR3 covers 15 residues. The V end was cut by 2 bases, the J end by 5 bases, with 16 bases between. Germline CDR1 reads SGHVS; CDR2 reads FNYEAQ. Written as DNA, the CDR3 is TGTGCCAGCAGCTTAAGGGCAGGGGCCGAGAACGAGCAGTACTTC. This codes for CASSLRAGAENEQYF.

V gene TRBV19 combines with J gene TRBJ2-1, with D possibly TRBD1 on 6 matching bases. Germline V gene sequence: CDR1 LNHDA, CDR2 SQIVND (reference sequence). Trimming cost V 3 bases and J 6 bases, with 18 bases left between them. This CDR3 region has 16 residues. CDR3 in amino acids: CASSIQTAGDLNEQFF. The CDR3 DNA sequence: TGTGCCAGTAGTATTCAGACTGCAGGGGACCTCAATGAGCAGTTCTTC.

The chain joins TRBV27 to TRBJ1-1; TRBD1 aligns across 8 bases. The CDR3 is made up of 15 amino acids. The V gene end was trimmed by 7 bases and the J gene end by 1 base; junction bases not matched to a gene: 8. Germline V CDR1 and CDR2: MNHEY, SMNVEV (reference sequence). The CDR3 loop is CASNPSTGGNTEAFF. The CDR3 DNA reads TGTGCCAGCAATCCCTCAACAGGGGGGAACACTGAAGCTTTCTTT.

The V gene is TRBV27, the J gene TRBJ2-5; D is perhaps TRBD1 (6 bases). The CDR3 runs to 13 residues. From germline, CDR1 is MNHEY and CDR2 SMNVEV (reference sequence). Trimming took off 7 bases at V and 3 bases at J, with 12 bases between the two ends. CDR3 protein: CASNSRQEETQYF. The CDR3 bases are TGTGCCAGCAACTCCCGACAGGAAGAGACCCAGTACTTC.

The sample holds one count of this clone. The gene calls are TRBV4-2 and TRBJ2-5; 10 bases line up with TRBD2. This CDR3 is built from 19 residues. The ends lost 0 bases at V and 5 bases at J; junction bases unmatched: 15. The V gene's germline CDR1 is LGHNA and CDR2 YNFKEQ. Written as DNA, the CDR3 is TGTGCCAGCAGCCAAGACCGGCCTGAAGCGGGAGGGCTTCGGGAGACCCAGTACTTC. Its translation is CASSQDRPEAGGLRETQYF.

This chain joins TRBV5-4 and TRBJ2-1; TRBD1 might be the D (6 bases). V was trimmed by 0 bases and J by 0 bases, leaving 16 bases between them. The length of the CDR3 is 18 residues. Per the germline V gene, CDR1 is SGHNT and CDR2 is YYREEE (reference sequence). The DNA for the CDR3 is TGTGCCAGCAGCTTGGAGCCGACAGGTTTGAGCTCCTACAATGAGCAGTTCTTC. Amino acid sequence: CASSLEPTGLSSYNEQFF.

V and J are TRBV6-5 and TRBJ1-2, with D maybe TRBD1 (5 bases). Germline CDR1 is MNHEY and CDR2 is SVGAGI. The CDR3 sequence is 13 residues long. Trimming left V 8 bases short and J 2 bases short, with 12 bases between. The CDR3 sequence is CASRGGGNYGYTF. CDR3 coding DNA: TGTGCCAGCCGCGGCGGGGGAAACTATGGCTACACCTTC.

The rearrangement joins TRBV29-1 to TRBJ2-7; tentatively, D is TRBD1 (5 bases). Germline V CDR1 and CDR2: SQVTM, ANQGSEA. V was shortened by 5 bases and J by 6 bases, with 14 bases between the two germline ends. The CDR3 is made up of 12 amino acids. This CDR3 reads CSVRQDGAEQYF. CDR3 in DNA: TGCAGCGTTAGGCAGGATGGGGCCGAGCAGTACTTC.

The chain combines TRBV5-1 with TRBJ1-1; 7 positions match TRBD1. The germline gives CDR1 SGHRS, CDR2 YFSETQ. V trimming: 2 bases; J trimming: 1 base; junction bases outside the gene matches: 5. This CDR3 spans 15 amino acids. The CDR3 DNA sequence: TGCGCCAGCAGCTTAGGGACAGCTAAGAACACTGAAGCTTTCTTT. Protein product: CASSLGTAKNTEAFF. The full variable domain, with the rest looked up from reference TRBV5-1 and TRBJ1-1, is KAGVTQTPRYLIKTRGQQVTLSCSPISGHRSVSWYQQTPGQGLQFLFEYFSETQRNKGNFPGRFSGRQFSNSRSEMNVSTLELGDSALYLCASSLGTAKNTEAFFGQGTRLTVV.

The chain joins TRBV19 to TRBJ1-2, with D possibly being TRBD1 (5 bases). Germline V CDR1 and CDR2: LNHDA, SQIVND (reference sequence). The V and J ends lost 10 bases and 6 bases respectively, with 18 bases between them. There are 13 residues in the CDR3. The DNA for the CDR3 is TGTGCCACCCACGGGGGAGGGGCGAATGGCTACACCTTC. Translating gives CATHGGGANGYTF.

CDR3 sequence reads: CASSMRGQGAHEKLFF. The CDR3 DNA reads as TGTGCCAGCAGCATGCGGGGACAGGGGGCCCACGAAAAACTGTTTTTT. The chain employs TRBV11-2 and TRBJ1-4, with TRBD1 matching over 12 bases. The CDR3 contains 16 residues. CDR1 is SGHAT and CDR2 is FQNNGV in the germline V gene. V gave up 5 bases and J gave up 8 bases; unmatched junction bases: 9.

The rearrangement uses TRBV7-2 and TRBJ2-7, with 11 bases identical to TRBD2. In germline, CDR1 is SGHTA, CDR2 FQGNSA. With 3 bases clipped from V and 1 base from J, the junction kept 5 bases outside the gene matches. The CDR3 totals 16 residues. The CDR3, as DNA: TGTGCCAGCAGCTTGCCCTTAGCGGGGGGGTCCTACGAGCAGTACTTC. Protein product: CASSLPLAGGSYEQYF.

The CDR3 is CASSRAGNQPQHF. The CDR3 bases are TGTGCCAGCAGCCGGGCGGGAAATCAGCCCCAGCATTTT. The rearrangement joins TRBV3-1 (or the pseudogene TRBV3-2) to TRBJ1-5; the D is unclear. Trimming removed 4 bases from V and 4 bases from J, with 8 bases in between. The germline V gene encodes CDR1 LGHDT and CDR2 YNNKEL (reference sequence). The CDR3 covers 13 residues.

This sequence joins TRBV5-4 and TRBJ2-3; 12 nucleotides match TRBD2. The CDR3 consists of 16 residues. Losses at the gene ends were 0 bases for V and 3 bases for J; bases not matched to a gene: 2. Germline CDR1 reads SGHNT; CDR2 reads YYREEE (reference sequence). The CDR3 protein is CASSLVGTSGTDTQYF. The CDR3 DNA follows: TGTGCCAGCAGCTTGGTAGGGACTAGCGGGACAGATACGCAGTATTTT.

The V call is TRBV29-1, the J call TRBJ1-2, with 8 bases fitting TRBD1. V dropped 4 bases and J dropped 2; count of bases not matched to a gene: 3. This CDR3 comprises 13 residues. Per germline, CDR1 SQVTM and CDR2 ANQGSEA. CDR3 sequence reads: CSVGRTGNYGYTF. The DNA for the CDR3 is TGCAGCGTTGGTAGGACAGGGAACTATGGCTACACCTTC.

The chain links TRBV20-1 to TRBJ2-3; 7 bases map to TRBD2. V lost 3 bases, J lost 5 bases, and 11 bases stayed unmatched. The germline gives CDR1 DFQATT, CDR2 SNEGSKA (reference sequence). The length of the CDR3 is 15 residues. For the CDR3, the DNA is TGCAGTGCTAGTAAGCCTAGCGGTCGTCAAGATACGCAGTATTTT. Its protein product is CSASKPSGRQDTQYF.

The chain has TRBV7-9 and TRBJ1-6; 7 bases map to TRBD1. Trimming cost V 0 bases and J 0 bases; bases outside gene matches: 8. Germline V gives CDR1 SEHNR, CDR2 FQNEAQ (reference sequence). The CDR3 covers 19 residues. The CDR3 sequence is CASSLAGDSWSSYNSPLHF. CDR3 DNA sequence: TGTGCCAGCAGCTTAGCGGGGGACAGCTGGAGCTCCTATAATTCACCCCTCCACTTT.

The CDR3 region is CASSPGTGDEKLFF. CDR3 coding DNA: TGTGCCAGCAGCCCCGGGACAGGGGACGAAAAACTGTTTTTT. The rearrangement joins TRBV11-3 to TRBJ1-4, with 10 bases matching TRBD1. Per germline, CDR1 SGHNT and CDR2 YENEEA. Losses at the gene ends were 5 bases for V and 8 bases for J; bases not matched to a gene: 5. CDR3 length: 14 amino acids.

This clone was seen only once. The chain couples TRBV9 to TRBJ2-7; 7 nucleotides line up with TRBD2. CDR1 is SGDLS, CDR2 YYNGEE, per germline. With 0 bases clipped from V and 2 bases from J, the junction kept 8 bases outside the gene matches. The CDR3 sequence is 16 residues long. CDR3 coding DNA: TGTGCCAGCAGCGTAGAGGCGGGAGCCTCCCCCTACGAGCAGTACTTC. It specifies CASSVEAGASPYEQYF.